These 23 T cell receptor beta chains were all obtained from the same sample, sequenced in a study of technical replicates of blood from a handful of donors (dated by TCRdb to the late 2010s). Receptor libraries were prepared by the immunoSEQ multiplex PCR assay. Imported from immuneACCESS, the table was reduced by TCRdb to in-frame sequences with V and J called. These copies leave out some clones; in studies compared against another copy, an unresolved V gene accounts for under half, and the cause of the remainder is not known. This sample is represented by 75,000 to 100,000 clones; 90% to 95% of them were singletons. The biggest ten clones account for around 0.41% of the sample. Sequencing was carried out using T cells isolated from PBMCs. These receptors were taken from a human donor in good health.

Note on this clone: This same CDR3 is encoded by further DNA sequences in the sample. This chain connects TRBV9 to TRBJ2-1; 7 bases align to TRBD2. V lost 4 bases, J lost 4 bases, and 5 bases stayed unmatched. The CDR3 extends over 14 amino acids. In germline, CDR1 is SGDLS, CDR2 YYNGEE. The DNA for the CDR3 is TGTGCCAGCAGCCCCGGGGGGACTTACAATGAGCAGTTCTTC. The encoded protein is CASSPGGTYNEQFF.

The J gene is TRBJ2-1, the V gene TRBV6-5; no clear D. Germline V gene sequence: CDR1 MNHEY, CDR2 SVGAGI. CDR3 length: 14 residues. Trimming cost V 6 bases and J 5 bases, with 14 bases left between them. The CDR3 loop is CASSYPSANNEQFF. CDR3 DNA: TGTGCCAGCAGCTACCCCAGCGCGAACAATGAGCAGTTCTTC.

V gene TRBV11-3 combines with J gene TRBJ2-1; D is ambiguous. The CDR3 contains 15 residues. V lost 1 base, J lost 0 bases, and 7 bases lay in between. Per the germline V gene, CDR1 is SGHNT and CDR2 is YENEEA. In DNA, the CDR3 is TGTGCCAGCAGCTTAGGCGGTCGCTCCTACAATGAGCAGTTCTTC. It specifies CASSLGGRSYNEQFF.

The V gene is TRBV13, the J gene TRBJ1-1; 7 nucleotides agree with TRBD1. V lost 5 bases to trimming and J lost 1 base; unmatched junction nucleotides: 4. The CDR3 length is 14 residues. Germline V gene sequence: CDR1 PRHDT, CDR2 FYEKMQ (reference sequence). The CDR3 loop is CASSGRQGNTEAFF. The CDR3 DNA is TGTGCCAGCAGCGGGCGACAGGGGAACACTGAAGCTTTCTTT.

This CDR3 reads CASSLRGGASSGELFF. The CDR3 DNA is TGTGCCAGCAGTTTAAGAGGGGGCGCTTCCAGCGGGGAGCTGTTTTTT. The chain carries TRBV7-2 and TRBJ2-2, with 7 bases lining up with TRBD1. This CDR3 is 16 amino acids long. Germline V CDR1 and CDR2: SGHTA, FQGNSA. The V segment lost 6 bases and the J segment 7 bases; nucleotides outside the gene matches: 14.

The J gene is TRBJ1-5, the V gene TRBV6-5; D might be TRBD1 (5 bases). The CDR3 consists of 15 residues. The V gene lost 0 bases and the J gene lost 7 bases, with 13 bases spanning the gap. Germline lookup yields CDR1 MNHEY and CDR2 SVGAGI. The CDR3 loop reads CASSYSVGARQPQHF. CDR3 coding DNA: TGTGCCAGCAGTTACTCGGTAGGGGCTCGGCAGCCCCAGCATTTT.

The rearrangement uses TRBV6-1 and TRBJ1-1, with TRBD1 identical over 7 bases. The V and J ends lost 3 bases and 5 bases, in that order; junction bases with no gene match: 12. From germline, CDR1 is MNHNS and CDR2 SASEGT. The CDR3 length is 16 residues. The CDR3, as DNA: TGTGCCAGCAGTGATTCGCCCCACAGGGGTAAAACTGAAGCTTTCTTT. Translation: CASSDSPHRGKTEAFF.

This chain links TRBV6-5 with TRBJ2-5; 12 bases fit TRBD2. This CDR3 contains 16 residues. The V gene's germline CDR1 is MNHEY and CDR2 SVGAGI. V was pared by 4 bases and J by 1 base, with 4 bases of the junction left unmatched. The DNA for the CDR3 is TGTGCCAGCAGTTTCCCGGGACTAGCGGGCCAAGAGACCCAGTACTTC. Translation gives CASSFPGLAGQETQYF.

V is TRBV2 and J is TRBJ2-1, with 8 nucleotides matching TRBD2. Germline V CDR1 and CDR2: SNHLY, FYNNEI. This CDR3 has 13 amino acids. The J segment lost 5 bases and the V segment lost 11 bases, leaving 8 bases of the junction unmatched. The DNA for the CDR3 is TGTGCCGTTCACCTAGCGGGCGACAATGAGCAGTTCTTC. Its translation: CAVHLAGDNEQFF.

This chain links TRBV27 with TRBJ2-7, with 7 nucleotides matching TRBD1. This CDR3 has 15 amino acids. Germline CDR1 MNHEY, CDR2 SMNVEV (reference sequence). The V segment lost 4 bases and the J segment 1 base; nucleotides outside the gene matches: 7. CDR3 sequence: CASSWGPGQSYEQYF. Written as DNA, the CDR3 is TGTGCCAGCAGTTGGGGCCCGGGACAGTCCTACGAGCAGTACTTC.

V and J are TRBV6-5 and TRBJ2-1; 10 bases map to TRBD1. Germline V gives CDR1 MNHEY, CDR2 SVGAGI. V trimming: 4 bases; J trimming: 9 bases; junction bases outside the gene matches: 9. CDR3 size: 15 residues. CDR3 bases: TGTGCCAGCAGTTCGGGGACAGGGGCGGTAGGTGAGCAGTTCTTC. It yields the protein CASSSGTGAVGEQFF.

This clone is a singleton in its sample. The V and J genes are TRBV27 and TRBJ2-7; D not resolved. The length of the CDR3 is 14 residues. The ends were cut back, 2 bases at V and 0 bases at J, with 8 bases in the middle. CDR1 MNHEY and CDR2 SMNVEV come from the germline V gene (reference sequence). For the CDR3, the DNA is TGTGCCAGCAGTTTAATCGGTCCCTCCTACGAGCAGTACTTC. Amino acids: CASSLIGPSYEQYF.

The V and J genes are TRBV11-3 and TRBJ2-7, with D tentatively TRBD2 (5 bases). The CDR3 is 15 residues long. V lost 5 bases and J 0 bases, leaving 14 bases between the germline ends. Germline V gene data show CDR1 as SGHNT and CDR2 as YENEEA. Here the CDR3 DNA reads TGTGCCAGCAGCAAAGCGGATACTAGCTCCTACGAGCAGTACTTC. Protein product: CASSKADTSSYEQYF.

This chain joins TRBV28 and TRBJ1-5, with TRBD1 as a possible D gene (6 bases). The V end was cut by 6 bases, the J end by 13 bases, with 16 bases between. The CDR3 spans 12 residues. Germline-derived CDR1 and CDR2 are MDHEN and SYDVKM. CDR3 loop: CASRKDSRGQHF. The CDR3 region has the DNA TGTGCCAGCAGGAAGGACAGCCGGGGTCAGCATTTT.

The gene calls are TRBV9 and TRBJ1-3; the match to TRBD1 covers 8 bases. V was pared by 3 bases and J by 4 bases, with 9 bases of the junction left unmatched. Germline loops: CDR1 SGDLS, CDR2 YYNGEE. The CDR3 spans 16 residues. The DNA of the CDR3 is TGTGCCAGCAGCGCGAACGCAGGGGGCTCGGGAAACACCATATATTTT. Residues: CASSANAGGSGNTIYF. The entire variable domain, with the rest obtained from reference TRBV9 and TRBJ1-3, is as follows: DSGVTQTPKHLITATGQRVTLRCSPRSGDLSVYWYQQSLDQGLQFLIQYYNGEERAKGNILERFSAQQFPDLHSELNLSSLELGDSALYFCASSANAGGSGNTIYFGEGSWLTVV.

As to this clone: The junction does not match germline at one end; this may be a read error. V and J are TRBV30 and TRBJ1-1, with D hard to call. This CDR3 is built from 13 residues. Germline assignment: CDR1 GTSNPN and CDR2 SVGIG (reference sequence). CDR3 nucleotide sequence: TGTGCCTGGAGTGTACTTAGTATCGGCTTGGGCATCTTT. The encoded protein is CAWSVLSIGLGIF.

The chain recombines TRBV6-1 with TRBJ2-3, with D tentatively TRBD1 (7 bases). Trimming took 7 bases from V and 3 from J, leaving 14 bases between them. The CDR3 has 14 amino acids. Germline loops: CDR1 MNHNS, CDR2 SASEGT. CDR3 residues: CASKTGEATDTQYF. The CDR3 DNA is TGTGCCAGCAAAACAGGGGAGGCGACAGATACGCAGTATTTT.

The chain is built from TRBV11-2 and TRBJ2-3; no definite D call. The CDR3 totals 15 residues. V dropped 1 base and J dropped 2 bases, with 10 bases sitting between them. Germline V gene lookup returns CDR1 SGHAT and CDR2 FQNNGV. In nucleotides, the CDR3 is TGTGCCAGCAGCTTAGCTGGCTTTGACACAGATACGCAGTATTTT. It translates to CASSLAGFDTDTQYF.

The chain recombines TRBV5-4 with TRBJ2-7, with D hard to call. The CDR3 has 12 residues. Germline V gene lookup returns CDR1 SGHNT and CDR2 YYREEE (reference sequence). V lost 1 base and J lost 0, with 2 bases in between. The CDR3 DNA reads TGTGCCAGCAGCTTGTACTCCTACGAGCAGTACTTC. It yields the protein CASSLYSYEQYF.

V and J are TRBV27 and TRBJ2-7, with D perhaps matching TRBD2 (6 bases). Trimming removed 4 bases at V and 0 bases at J, with 13 bases between. The germline V gene has CDR1 MNHEY and CDR2 SMNVEV (reference sequence). CDR3 length: 15 amino acids. CDR3 amino acids: CASSYGTSHSYEQYF. The CDR3 region has the DNA TGTGCCAGCAGTTACGGGACTTCCCACTCCTACGAGCAGTACTTC.

The chain joins TRBV9 to TRBJ2-1; D remains ambiguous. Germline CDR1 SGDLS, CDR2 YYNGEE. The germline V and J ends were trimmed by 0 bases and 0 bases, with 10 bases remaining between them. CDR3 length: 16 amino acids. In DNA, the CDR3 is TGTGCCAGCAGCGTAGAAAGCGCGAGCTCCTACAATGAGCAGTTCTTC. This sequence encodes CASSVESASSYNEQFF.

CDR3 nucleotide sequence: TGTGCCAGCAGCTTGGGGCGGGATGGATCCTACGAGCAGTACTTC. Translation gives CASSLGRDGSYEQYF. The chain recombines TRBV5-6 with TRBJ2-7; possibly TRBD2 for D (6 bases). The germline V gene encodes CDR1 SGHDT and CDR2 YYEEEE. The V end lost 0 bases, the J end lost 1 base, and 11 bases lay between the germline ends. This CDR3 region has 15 residues.

The chain joins TRBV7-9 to TRBJ1-4, with D unresolved. CDR1 SEHNR and CDR2 FQNEAQ come from the germline V gene (reference sequence). The CDR3 has 14 residues. The V end lost 5 bases, the J end lost 0 bases, and 7 bases lay between the germline ends. CDR3 region: CASSIQSTNEKLFF. The CDR3 region has the DNA TGTGCCAGCAGCATACAGTCAACTAATGAAAAACTGTTTTTT.